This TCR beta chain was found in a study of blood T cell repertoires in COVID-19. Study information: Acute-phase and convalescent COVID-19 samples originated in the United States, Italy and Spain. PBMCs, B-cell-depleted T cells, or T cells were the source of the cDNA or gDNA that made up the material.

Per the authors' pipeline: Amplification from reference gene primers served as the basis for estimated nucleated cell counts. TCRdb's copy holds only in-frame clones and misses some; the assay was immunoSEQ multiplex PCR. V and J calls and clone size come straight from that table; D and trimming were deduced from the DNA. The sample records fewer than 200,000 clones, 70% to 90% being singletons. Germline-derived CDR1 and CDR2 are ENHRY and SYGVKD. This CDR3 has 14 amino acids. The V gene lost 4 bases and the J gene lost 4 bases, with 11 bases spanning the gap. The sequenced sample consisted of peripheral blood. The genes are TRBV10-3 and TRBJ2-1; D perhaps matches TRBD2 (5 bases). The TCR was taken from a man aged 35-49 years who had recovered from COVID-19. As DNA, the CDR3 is TGTGCCATCAGTGGTGGCAGCGGTTACAATGAGCAGTTCTTC. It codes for CAISGGSGYNEQFF.